This T cell receptor beta chain comes out of a study of cytomegalovirus exposure and HLA in healthy donors. Points from the study as a whole: Sequencing likely generated an artifact that appeared as a cluster of highly shared sequence variants. Apparent HLA restriction characterized most CMV-associated TCR beta chains in a later analysis. Later, an analysis showed that TCR beta chains associated with HLA were more clonally expanded than others that were equally common.

The CDR3 is 14 amino acids. The V gene lost 1 base and the J gene lost 2 bases, with 10 bases spanning the gap. The germline gives CDR1 SGHRS, CDR2 YFSETQ. Primers: 60 Vbeta forward and 13 Jbeta reverse. The protocol was immunoSEQ multiplex PCR, while the TCRdb copy is restricted to in-frame clones and leaves out a portion. Found here are some 170,000 clones, roughly 76% of them singletons; the top ten hold over 4.5%. About this clone itself: The antigen is undetermined.

The donors, nominally healthy at sampling, likely had unrecorded immune exposures. The V call is TRBV5-1, the J call TRBJ2-7, with D maybe TRBD1 (5 bases). Sample: PBMCs. This receptor was taken from a woman aged 18-35 years in good health and CMV-seropositive. The CDR3 loop is CASSLLQGPYEQYF. CDR3 sequence (DNA): TGCGCCAGCAGCTTGCTGCAGGGTCCCTACGAGCAGTACTTC.